The clone carrying this TCR beta chain was counted a few times. Its antigen remains unknown. This record belongs to a study of blood T cells in healthy people across ages. Study as a whole: With template switching, about one barcoded beta molecule was captured per two T cells. Whole-study results and caveats: TCR beta diversity per million T cells fell roughly linearly with age.

The CDR3 loop spans 14 amino acids. V trimming: 6 bases; J trimming: 9 bases; junction bases outside the gene matches: 11. Together with a sample-barcoded 5' primer, a J-beta primer mix was included in a second PCR lasting roughly 6 to 12 cycles. TCRdb independently ran MiXCR on the 5' RACE reads; one entry per CDR3 protein. This table holds around 1,700,000 distinct CDR3 sequences, 25% to 30% found once. They isolated at least 6 million PBMCs from each sample. This sequence joins TRBV12-3 or TRBV12-4 and TRBJ1-1; 9 nucleotides agree with TRBD1. This TCR derives from a woman aged 25-40 years in good health. Sequencing was performed on blood. CDR3 region: CASSHQTGGDKAFF. As DNA, the CDR3 is TGTGCCAGCAGCCACCAGACAGGGGGGGATAAAGCTTTCTTT.